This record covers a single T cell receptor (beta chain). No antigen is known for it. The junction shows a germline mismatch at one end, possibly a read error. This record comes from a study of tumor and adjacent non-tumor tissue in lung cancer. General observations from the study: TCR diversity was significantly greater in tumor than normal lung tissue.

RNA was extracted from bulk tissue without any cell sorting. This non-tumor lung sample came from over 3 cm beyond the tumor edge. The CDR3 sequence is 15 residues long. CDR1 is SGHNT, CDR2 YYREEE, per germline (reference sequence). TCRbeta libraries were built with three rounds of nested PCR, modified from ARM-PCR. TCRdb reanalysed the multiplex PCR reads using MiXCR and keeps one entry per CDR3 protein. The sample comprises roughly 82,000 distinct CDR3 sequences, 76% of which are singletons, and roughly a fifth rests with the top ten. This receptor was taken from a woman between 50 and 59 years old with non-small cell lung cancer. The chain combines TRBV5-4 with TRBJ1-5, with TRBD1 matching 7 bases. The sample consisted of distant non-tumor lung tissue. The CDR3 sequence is CASSLGGQHVQPQHF. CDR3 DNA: TGTGCCAGCAGCTTGGGGGGACAGCATGTTCAGCCCCAGCATTTC.